Below, 22 T cell receptor beta chains from the same sample are listed, as sequenced in a study of cytomegalovirus exposure and HLA in healthy donors. TCRdb's copy holds only in-frame clones and misses some; the assay was immunoSEQ multiplex PCR. The sample carries some 74,000 clones, roughly 93% recorded once. The sample was PBMCs. Receptors originate from a woman aged 25 to 45 in good health and CMV-seronegative.

This chain links TRBV19 with TRBJ2-3; D not certain. V lost 6 bases and J 6 bases, leaving 7 bases between the germline ends. The CDR3 covers 11 residues. The germline CDR1 and CDR2 sequences are LNHDA and SQIVND (reference sequence). CDR3 amino acids: CASSMRDTQYF. The CDR3 region has the DNA TGTGCCAGTAGCATGAGGGATACGCAGTATTTT.

The rearrangement uses TRBV7-9 and TRBJ2-7, with 12 bases lining up with TRBD2. V gave up 1 base and J gave up 2 bases; unmatched junction bases: 0. The germline V gene has CDR1 SEHNR and CDR2 FQNEAQ (reference sequence). This CDR3 region has 15 residues. The CDR3 region has the DNA TGTGCCAGCAGCTTAGGACTAGCGGGGGCCTACGAGCAGTACTTC. This gives the protein CASSLGLAGAYEQYF.

The chain carries TRBV6-5 and TRBJ2-1; 11 nucleotides match TRBD2. V dropped 0 bases and J dropped 6; count of bases not matched to a gene: 4. Germline assignment: CDR1 MNHEY and CDR2 SVGAGI. The CDR3 has 16 residues. As DNA, the CDR3 is TGTGCCAGCAGTTACTCGATAACTAGCGGGAGCAATGAGCAGTTCTTC. Protein product: CASSYSITSGSNEQFF.

The chain is built from TRBV7-9 and TRBJ2-2; 9 nucleotides match TRBD1. The ends lost 6 bases at V and 4 bases at J; junction bases unmatched: 0. The CDR3 spans 13 residues. Germline V CDR1 and CDR2: SEHNR, FQNEAQ (reference sequence). Here the CDR3 reads CASRDRGTGELFF. CDR3 DNA: TGTGCCAGCAGGGACAGGGGCACCGGGGAGCTGTTTTTT. Filled out from reference TRBV7-9 and TRBJ2-2, the complete variable domain reads DTGVSQNPRHKITKRGQNVTFRCDPISEHNRLYWYRQTLGQGPEFLTYFQNEAQLEKSRLLSDRFSAERPKGSFSTLEIQRTEQGDSAMYLCASRDRGTGELFFGEGSRLTVL.

This chain connects TRBV5-8 to TRBJ2-1; 9 bases match TRBD1. Looked up from germline, CDR1 is SGHTS and CDR2 is YDEGEE. The CDR3 extends over 15 amino acids. V gave up 0 bases and J gave up 9 bases; unmatched junction bases: 7. The CDR3 here is CASSLVPGQGSEQFF. The CDR3 bases are TGTGCCAGCAGCTTGGTCCCGGGACAGGGTAGTGAGCAGTTCTTC.

The chain has TRBV11-2 and TRBJ2-3; 9 nucleotides align to TRBD1. Germline trimming cut 5 bases from V and 3 bases from J; bases unmatched to any gene: 6. The V gene's germline CDR1 is SGHAT and CDR2 FQNNGV. The CDR3 runs to 15 residues. The CDR3 DNA follows: TGTGCCAGCAGCCCGAGGACAGGGGCGACAGATACGCAGTATTTT. As protein: CASSPRTGATDTQYF.

The rearrangement uses TRBV28 and TRBJ1-5, with a weak D call TRBD1 (6 bases). The CDR3 contains 15 residues. The germline V and J ends were trimmed by 2 bases and 1 base, with 9 bases remaining between them. Germline CDR1 reads MDHEN; CDR2 reads SYDVKM. CDR3 DNA: TGTGCCAGCAGTTTAAGTCAGGGGAGCAATCAGCCCCAGCATTTT. As protein: CASSLSQGSNQPQHF.

The chain uses TRBV6-6 and TRBJ1-2; 8 bases agree with TRBD1. Germline V gives CDR1 MNHNY, CDR2 SVGAGI (reference sequence). The CDR3 totals 16 residues. V shed 0 bases and J 2 bases; nucleotides not matched to a gene: 5. CDR3 DNA sequence: TGTGCCAGCAGTTACTCGGAGGGACAGGTGAACTATGGCTACACCTTC. It encodes CASSYSEGQVNYGYTF.

This clone was recorded once. The chain uses TRBV5-6 and TRBJ2-1, with D maybe TRBD2 (6 bases). Looked up from germline, CDR1 is SGHDT and CDR2 is YYEEEE. Trimming cost V 4 bases and J 0 bases, with 14 bases left between them. The CDR3 covers 16 residues. CDR3 bases: TGTGCCAGCAGCCTACGGACTACCATCTCCTACAATGAGCAGTTCTTC. Translated: CASSLRTTISYNEQFF.

The chain is built from TRBV18 and TRBJ2-7, with D tentatively TRBD2 (6 bases). The CDR3 loop spans 14 amino acids. Per germline, CDR1 KGHSH and CDR2 LQKENI. The V and J ends lost 3 bases and 1 base respectively, with 10 bases between them. DNA of the CDR3: TGTGCCAGCTCACCGGGTAGCGGTTCCTACGAGCAGTACTTC. Residues: CASSPGSGSYEQYF.

V usage is TRBV4-1 and J usage is TRBJ2-2, with 7 bases identical to TRBD2. Germline V CDR1 and CDR2: MGHRA, YSYEKL. V was clipped by 0 bases and J by 6 bases; unmatched bases: 4. This CDR3 is 15 amino acids long. CDR3 nucleotides: TGCGCCAGCAGCCAAGATCGTCGGGGGGCCGGGGAGCTGTTTTTT. Translated, it gives CASSQDRRGAGELFF.

The V call is TRBV5-1, the J call TRBJ2-2; D unresolved. V lost 5 bases and J lost 6, with 17 bases in between. From germline, CDR1 is SGHRS and CDR2 YFSETQ. The CDR3 contains 15 residues. Here the CDR3 DNA reads TGCGCCAGCAGTCCCCTGGCTAGTTATCCCGGGGAGCTGTTTTTT. Translated, it gives CASSPLASYPGELFF.

The V call is TRBV29-1, the J call TRBJ2-1, with D possibly matching TRBD1 (5 bases). Germline values: CDR1 SQVTM, CDR2 ANQGSEA. Trimming took off 3 bases at V and 0 bases at J, with 9 bases between the two ends. This CDR3 spans 14 amino acids. Here the CDR3 reads CSVDPRVSYNEQFF. The CDR3 DNA follows: TGCAGCGTTGATCCCAGGGTCTCCTACAATGAGCAGTTCTTC.

The gene calls are TRBV2 and TRBJ1-2; D remains ambiguous. Germline V gene sequence: CDR1 SNHLY, CDR2 FYNNEI. V was trimmed by 1 base and J by 6 bases, leaving 15 bases between them. The CDR3 extends over 15 amino acids. CDR3 region: CASSEVPVGTHGYTF. For the CDR3, the DNA is TGTGCCAGCAGTGAAGTCCCGGTGGGCACCCATGGCTACACCTTC.

The chain combines TRBV5-4 with TRBJ2-2; 8 nucleotides line up with TRBD2. Germline V gene data show CDR1 as SGHNT and CDR2 as YYREEE (reference sequence). V shed 3 bases, J shed 7 bases, and the junction held 11 bases outside the gene matches. CDR3 length equals 16 residues. CDR3 protein: CASSWGGAGEVGELFF. The CDR3 DNA reads TGTGCCAGCAGCTGGGGTGGAGCGGGGGAAGTCGGGGAGCTGTTTTTT.

This chain joins TRBV21-1 and TRBJ2-7; the table's D call TRBD2 went unverified against the DNA. TRBV21-1 is deemed a pseudogene. This CDR3 region has 20 residues. The CDR3 DNA reads as TGTGCCAGCAGCAAGTTTCCCAGCAGGAGCCAGGCTAGCGCGTCCTACGAGCAGTACTTC. It translates to CASSKFPSRSQASASYEQYF.

The chain joins TRBV2 to TRBJ1-1; D unresolved. The CDR3 is made up of 12 amino acids. The germline gives CDR1 SNHLY, CDR2 FYNNEI. Deletions cut 3 bases from V and 6 bases from J, with 8 bases between. The CDR3 here is CASSDGDSEAFF. CDR3 bases: TGTGCCAGCAGTGACGGGGATTCTGAAGCTTTCTTT.

The rearrangement uses TRBV7-2 and TRBJ1-2; D is undetermined. The germline CDR1 and CDR2 sequences are SGHTA and FQGNSA. V lost 3 bases, J lost 1 base, and 3 bases lay in between. The CDR3 has 12 residues. The CDR3 sequence is CASSFYNYGYTF. CDR3 DNA sequence: TGTGCCAGCAGCTTTTATAACTATGGCTACACCTTC.

The chain is built from TRBV21-1 and TRBJ2-7; TRBD1, the table's D call, lacks a check against the DNA. TRBV21-1 is a pseudogene segment. The CDR3 is 15 amino acids. The CDR3 reads CASSRPTKATYEQYF. In DNA, the CDR3 is TGTGCCAGCAGCAGACCGACAAAGGCCACCTACGAGCAGTACTTC.

CDR3 in amino acids: CASSDPQGRVVFVSGDTQYF. The CDR3 DNA reads TGTGCCAGCAGTGACCCTCAGGGCAGGGTGGTTTTTGTTAGTGGAGATACGCAGTATTTT. The chain links TRBV6-1 to TRBJ2-3, with D perhaps matching TRBD1 (5 bases). Germline CDR1 reads MNHNS; CDR2 reads SASEGT. Trimming pared 3 bases from V and 5 bases from J, leaving 30 bases between. The CDR3 contains 20 residues.

The V call is TRBV5-1, the J call TRBJ2-7; 7 bases are a match to TRBD1. The germline gives CDR1 SGHRS, CDR2 YFSETQ. The CDR3 covers 14 residues. The junction had 6 bases not matched to a gene; V was cut back by 4 bases and J by 2 bases. For the CDR3, the DNA is TGCGCCAGCAGCCCTCGGGACAGTACCTACGAGCAGTACTTC. This encodes CASSPRDSTYEQYF.

This chain links TRBV27 with TRBJ1-2; perhaps TRBD1 as D (5 bases). The V and J ends lost 3 bases and 4 bases respectively, with 15 bases between them. The CDR3 spans 15 residues. Germline-derived CDR1 and CDR2 are MNHEY and SMNVEV (reference sequence). The DNA of the CDR3 is TGTGCCAGCAGTTTCGGGGGTTGGGGTTTCTATGGCTACACCTTC. Translating it yields CASSFGGWGFYGYTF.